Shown below are 22 T cell receptor beta chains from a single sample sequenced in a study of T-cell memory formation after mild COVID-19. MiXCR, applied by TCRdb to the 5' RACE reads, yields one record per CDR3 protein. This table holds around 200,000 distinct CDR3 sequences, around 9.1% found once. The source material was PBMCs or a T cell subset sorted from them (not recorded which). These receptors all come from a man younger than 35 who had mild COVID-19 (a few samples of this study predate the infection). Cell type and time point are not known.

The chain recombines TRBV7-2 with TRBJ1-2, with D possibly TRBD1 on 6 matching bases. The CDR3 runs 16 residues. Germline values: CDR1 SGHTA, CDR2 FQGNSA. Trimming left V 2 bases short and J 6 bases short, with 19 bases between. The CDR3 sequence is CASSLIALGGLDGYTF. CDR3 DNA: TGTGCCAGCAGCTTAATTGCACTTGGGGGCTTAGATGGCTACACCTTC.

This clonotype has only a few counts. V is TRBV30 and J is TRBJ2-2, with unresolved D. This CDR3 contains 12 residues. CDR1 is GTSNPN, CDR2 SVGIG, per germline (reference sequence). V was pared by 0 bases and J by 12 bases, with 11 bases between. CDR3: CAWSVVPDQLFF. As DNA, the CDR3 is TGTGCCTGGAGTGTGGTTCCTGACCAGCTGTTTTTT. Full variable domain (missing parts from reference TRBV30 and TRBJ2-2): SQTIHQWPATLVQPVGSPLSLECTVEGTSNPNLYWYRQAAGRGLQLLFYSVGIGQISSEVPQNLSASRPQDRQFILSSKKLLLSDSGFYLCAWSVVPDQLFFGEGSRLTVL.

V and J are TRBV7-2 and TRBJ2-7; TRBD2 might be the D (6 bases). CDR3 size: 16 residues. Trimming took off 4 bases at V and 0 bases at J, with 16 bases between the two ends. Germline V gives CDR1 SGHTA, CDR2 FQGNSA. CDR3 coding DNA: TGTGCCAGCAGCTGGGACTCCACCAAAGCCTCCTACGAGCAGTACTTC. This translates into CASSWDSTKASYEQYF.

The V gene is TRBV5-1, the J gene TRBJ2-3; D gene ambiguous. CDR3 length: 12 residues. CDR1 SGHRS and CDR2 YFSETQ come from the germline V gene. The germline V and J ends were trimmed by 1 base and 5 bases, with 5 bases remaining between them. CDR3 residues: CASSLSQDTQYF. CDR3 in DNA: TGCGCCAGCAGCTTGAGTCAAGATACGCAGTATTTT.

There are a few counts of this clonotype. The chain links TRBV6-5 to TRBJ2-6; 8 bases agree with TRBD1. The junction had 6 bases not matched to a gene; V was cut back by 7 bases and J by 4 bases. Germline assignment: CDR1 MNHEY and CDR2 SVGAGI. This CDR3 has 15 residues. DNA of the CDR3: TGTGCCAGCACCAACAGGGGGTCGGGGGCCAACGTCCTGACTTTC. Its translation: CASTNRGSGANVLTF.

This clonotype was found many times. At one of its ends the junction is not consistent with the germline gene, which may arise from a read error. The chain is built from TRBV12-3 or TRBV12-4 and TRBJ2-3; 8 positions match TRBD2. The CDR3 runs to 14 residues. CDR3 bases: TGTGCCAGCAGTGTAGCGGGAATAACAGATACGCAGTATTTT. Residues: CASSVAGITDTQYF.

This clonotype was counted between two and nine times. V usage is TRBV29-1 and J usage is TRBJ1-1; D gene unclear. Germline CDR1 and CDR2: SQVTM and ANQGSEA. The CDR3 totals 13 residues. Trimming left V 0 bases short and J 1 base short, with 6 bases between. The CDR3: CSVEEGTNTEAFF. Written as DNA, the CDR3 is TGCAGCGTTGAAGAGGGTACGAACACTGAAGCTTTCTTT. Variable domain in full (rest from reference TRBV29-1 and TRBJ1-1): SAVISQKPSRDICQRGTSLTIQCQVDSQVTMMFWYRQQPGQSLTLIATANQGSEATYESGFVIDKFPISRPNLTFSTLTVSNMSPEDSSIYLCSVEEGTNTEAFFGQGTRLTVV.

This clonotype showed up just a few times. The rearrangement uses TRBV5-1 and TRBJ2-5; TRBD2 aligns across 10 bases. This CDR3 spans 16 amino acids. Germline-derived CDR1 and CDR2 are SGHRS and YFSETQ. The ends lost 4 bases at V and 2 bases at J; junction bases unmatched: 8. Here the CDR3 reads CASSRNSGGPQETQYF. The CDR3 DNA sequence: TGCGCCAGCAGCAGAAATAGCGGGGGGCCACAAGAGACCCAGTACTTC.

This clonotype was seen a handful of times. The V call is TRBV5-1, the J call TRBJ1-2; 10 bases line up with TRBD1. The J segment lost 6 bases and the V segment lost 4 bases, leaving 9 bases of the junction unmatched. CDR1 is SGHRS, CDR2 YFSETQ, per germline. The CDR3 consists of 15 residues. Here the CDR3 reads CASSPGDRGIDGYTF. The CDR3 DNA reads TGCGCCAGCAGCCCCGGGGACAGGGGCATTGATGGCTACACCTTC.

This clonotype turned up a few times. The gene calls are TRBV10-3 and TRBJ1-4; D call uncertain. Trimming removed 3 bases from V and 0 bases from J, with 8 bases in between. Germline lookup yields CDR1 ENHRY and CDR2 SYGVKD. The CDR3 extends over 15 amino acids. For the CDR3, the DNA is TGTGCCATCAGTGATTCCCTTGCAACTAATGAAAAACTGTTTTTT. Protein: CAISDSLATNEKLFF.

J is TRBJ1-2 and V is TRBV27, with 7 positions matching TRBD1. The CDR3 has 13 amino acids. The germline V gene has CDR1 MNHEY and CDR2 SMNVEV (reference sequence). V dropped 1 base and J dropped 7; count of bases not matched to a gene: 3. The DNA of the CDR3 is TGTGCCAGCAGTTTATACAGGGGTAGTGGCTACACCTTC. Amino acid sequence: CASSLYRGSGYTF.

This clonotype has only a few counts. This chain links TRBV7-3 with TRBJ1-2; D is perhaps TRBD1 (5 bases). Trimming removed 5 bases from V and 2 bases from J, with 18 bases in between. Per germline, CDR1 SGHTA and CDR2 FQGTGA. This CDR3 has 16 residues. The CDR3 loop is CASSPGAEPANYGYTF. The CDR3 coding sequence is TGTGCCAGCAGCCCCGGGGCGGAGCCGGCCAACTATGGCTACACCTTC. The full variable domain, rest sourced from reference TRBV7-3 and TRBJ1-2, is GAGVSQTPSNKVTEKGKYVELRCDPISGHTALYWYRQSLGQGPEFLIYFQGTGAADDSGLPNDRFFAVRPEGSVSTLKIQRTERGDSAVYLCASSPGAEPANYGYTFGSGTRLTVV.

CDR3 coding DNA: TGTGCCAGCAGCGGGACAGGATTTCTTAATTCACCCCTCCACTTT. Its protein is CASSGTGFLNSPLHF. The chain links TRBV9 to TRBJ1-6; TRBD1 matches 7 bases. Germline CDR1 and CDR2: SGDLS and YYNGEE. The junction had 6 bases not matched to a gene; V was cut back by 3 bases and J by 6 bases. This CDR3 region has 15 residues.

This clonotype has a count of ten or more. This chain links TRBV10-3 with TRBJ1-5; D perhaps matches TRBD1 (5 bases). The CDR3 consists of 14 residues. CDR1 ENHRY and CDR2 SYGVKD come from the germline V gene. V lost 10 bases and J 9 bases, leaving 22 bases between the germline ends. CDR3 in DNA: TGTGCCACCCAAGGGACTAAGGGGCCATGGCCCCAGCATTTT. As protein: CATQGTKGPWPQHF.

This clonotype appeared a few times. CDR3 DNA sequence: TGTGCCAGCTCACCACCTTTAGGGACGACCGGGGAGCTGTTTTTT. Translating it yields CASSPPLGTTGELFF. This chain links TRBV18 with TRBJ2-2, with D perhaps matching TRBD1 or TRBD2 (5 bases each). The germline gives CDR1 KGHSH, CDR2 LQKENI. CDR3 size: 15 residues. Trimming removed 0 bases at V and 5 bases at J, with 10 bases between. Filled out from reference TRBV18 and TRBJ2-2, the complete variable domain reads NAGVMQNPRHLVRRRGQEARLRCSPMKGHSHVYWYRQLPEEGLKFMVYLQKENIIDESGMPKERFSAEFPKEGPSILRIQQVVRGDSAAYFCASSPPLGTTGELFFGEGSRLTVL.

The rearrangement uses TRBV6-2 or TRBV6-3 and TRBJ2-3, with D possibly being TRBD1 (6 bases). Trimming pared 6 bases from V and 2 bases from J, leaving 12 bases between. The germline CDR1 and CDR2 sequences are MNHEY and SVGEGT. The CDR3 is made up of 14 amino acids. The CDR3 spells CASRQGRNTDTQYF. The CDR3 DNA reads as TGTGCCAGCAGACAGGGACGAAACACAGATACGCAGTATTTT.

This clonotype was recorded at least ten times. CDR3 protein: CATTIDRDQETQYF. Here the CDR3 DNA reads TGTGCCACTACCATCGATAGGGATCAAGAGACCCAGTACTTC. This chain joins TRBV6-2 or TRBV6-3 and TRBJ2-5, with D unclear. Germline V lookup: CDR1 MNHEY, CDR2 SVGEGT. This CDR3 contains 14 residues. Trimming removed 10 bases from V and 2 bases from J, with 17 bases in between.

This clonotype has only a few counts. The CDR3, as DNA: TGTGCCAGCAGCCCATCTACAGGGTATGGAGAGACCCAGTACTTC. Its translation: CASSPSTGYGETQYF. The chain uses TRBV6-6 and TRBJ2-5; a possible D gene is TRBD1 (6 bases). V was shortened by 6 bases and J by 4 bases, with 18 bases between the two germline ends. CDR1 and CDR2 (germline): MNHNY, SVGAGI (reference sequence). This CDR3 has 15 residues.

The table lists this clonotype with many counts. The chain is built from TRBV5-1 and TRBJ2-7; 7 nucleotides align to TRBD1. V lost 4 bases, J lost 2 bases, and 9 bases stayed unmatched. There are 15 residues in the CDR3. The germline V gene has CDR1 SGHRS and CDR2 YFSETQ. Here the CDR3 DNA reads TGCGCCAGCAGCGCATACTCAGGGGGTACCTACGAGCAGTACTTC. It specifies CASSAYSGGTYEQYF.

This clonotype was found a few times. The rearrangement joins TRBV18 to TRBJ2-1; D possibly corresponds to TRBD2 (7 bases). V was trimmed by 0 bases and J by 1 base, leaving 10 bases between them. The CDR3 totals 16 residues. Germline V CDR1 and CDR2: KGHSH, LQKENI. The CDR3 bases are TGTGCCAGCTCACCACCGCGGGGGACATCCTACAATGAGCAGTTCTTC. Its translation: CASSPPRGTSYNEQFF. Based on the CDR3 plus reference TRBV18 and TRBJ2-1, the full variable domain is NAGVMQNPRHLVRRRGQEARLRCSPMKGHSHVYWYRQLPEEGLKFMVYLQKENIIDESGMPKERFSAEFPKEGPSILRIQQVVRGDSAAYFCASSPPRGTSYNEQFFGPGTRLTVL.

The rearrangement joins TRBV7-9 to TRBJ1-6; D unclear. Germline V lookup: CDR1 SEHNR, CDR2 FQNEAQ (reference sequence). The V end lost 4 bases, the J end lost 6 bases, and 13 bases lay between the germline ends. The length of the CDR3 is 15 residues. CDR3: CASSSRPIGNSPLHF. CDR3 nucleotide sequence: TGTGCCAGCAGCTCCCGACCGATCGGTAATTCACCCCTCCACTTT.

The chain recombines TRBV7-2 with TRBJ1-2; D is undetermined. V lost 3 bases and J 4 bases, leaving 15 bases between the germline ends. The CDR3 extends over 15 amino acids. Germline CDR1 is SGHTA and CDR2 is FQGNSA. The CDR3 coding sequence is TGTGCCAGCAGCTTTTCCGTCATCTGGTCCTATGGCTACACCTTC. This encodes CASSFSVIWSYGYTF.